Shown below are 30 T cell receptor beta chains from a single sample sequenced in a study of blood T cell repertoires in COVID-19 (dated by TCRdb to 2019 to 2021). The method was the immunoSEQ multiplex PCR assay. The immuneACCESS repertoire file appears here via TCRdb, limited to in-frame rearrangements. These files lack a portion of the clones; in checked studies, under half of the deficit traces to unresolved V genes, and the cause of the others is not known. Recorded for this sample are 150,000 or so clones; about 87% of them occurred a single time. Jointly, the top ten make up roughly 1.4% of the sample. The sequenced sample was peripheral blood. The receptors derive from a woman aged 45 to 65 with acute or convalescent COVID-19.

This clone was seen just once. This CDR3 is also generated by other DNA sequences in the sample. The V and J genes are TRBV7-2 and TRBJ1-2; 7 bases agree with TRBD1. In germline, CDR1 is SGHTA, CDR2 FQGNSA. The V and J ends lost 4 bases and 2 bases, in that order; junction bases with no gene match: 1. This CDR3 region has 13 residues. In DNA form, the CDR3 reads TGTGCCAGCAGCTCGACAGGGAACTATGGCTACACCTTC. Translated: CASSSTGNYGYTF.

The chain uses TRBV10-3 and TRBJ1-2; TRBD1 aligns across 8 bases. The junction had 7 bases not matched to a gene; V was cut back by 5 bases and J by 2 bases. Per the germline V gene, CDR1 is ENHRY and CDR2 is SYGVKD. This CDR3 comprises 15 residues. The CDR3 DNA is TGTGCCATCAGTCTATCAGGGGGCACAAACTATGGCTACACCTTC. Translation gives CAISLSGGTNYGYTF.

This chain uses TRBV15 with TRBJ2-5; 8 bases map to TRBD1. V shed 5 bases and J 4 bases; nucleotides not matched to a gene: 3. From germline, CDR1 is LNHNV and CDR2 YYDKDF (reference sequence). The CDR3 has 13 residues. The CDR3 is CATSSTGGETQYF. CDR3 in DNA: TGTGCCACCAGCTCCACAGGGGGAGAGACCCAGTACTTC.

CDR3 sequence reads: CASRQGWNQPQHF. CDR3 bases: TGCGCCAGCAGACAGGGCTGGAATCAGCCCCAGCATTTT. This rearrangement joins TRBV5-1 to TRBJ1-5; tentative D call: TRBD1 (6 bases). The ends were cut back, 5 bases at V and 4 bases at J, with 10 bases in the middle. Germline V gene data show CDR1 as SGHRS and CDR2 as YFSETQ. The CDR3 sequence is 13 residues long.

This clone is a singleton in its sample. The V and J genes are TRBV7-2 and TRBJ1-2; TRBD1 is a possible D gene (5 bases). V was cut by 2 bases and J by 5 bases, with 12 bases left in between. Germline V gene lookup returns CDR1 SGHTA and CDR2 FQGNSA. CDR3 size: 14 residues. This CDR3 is CASSLNGGRYGYTF. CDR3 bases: TGTGCCAGCAGCTTAAACGGGGGAAGATATGGCTACACCTTC.

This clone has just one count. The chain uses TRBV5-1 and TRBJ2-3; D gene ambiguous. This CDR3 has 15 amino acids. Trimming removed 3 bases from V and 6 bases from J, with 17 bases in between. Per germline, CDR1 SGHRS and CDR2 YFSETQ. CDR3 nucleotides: TGCGCCAGCAGCTCCGTGATCCCTACAGAGGATACGCAGTATTTT. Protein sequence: CASSSVIPTEDTQYF.

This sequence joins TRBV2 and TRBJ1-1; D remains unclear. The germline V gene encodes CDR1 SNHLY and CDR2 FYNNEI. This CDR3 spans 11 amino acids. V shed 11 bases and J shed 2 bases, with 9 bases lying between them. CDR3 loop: CALRGNTEAFF. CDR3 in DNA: TGTGCCCTTAGAGGAAACACTGAAGCTTTCTTT.

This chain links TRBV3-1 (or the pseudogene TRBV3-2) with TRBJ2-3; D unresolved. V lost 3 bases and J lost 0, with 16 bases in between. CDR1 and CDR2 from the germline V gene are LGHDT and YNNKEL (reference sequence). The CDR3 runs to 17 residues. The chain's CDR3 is CASSQPEHKSSTDTQYF. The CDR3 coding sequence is TGTGCCAGCAGCCAGCCAGAACATAAGTCTAGCACAGATACGCAGTATTTT.

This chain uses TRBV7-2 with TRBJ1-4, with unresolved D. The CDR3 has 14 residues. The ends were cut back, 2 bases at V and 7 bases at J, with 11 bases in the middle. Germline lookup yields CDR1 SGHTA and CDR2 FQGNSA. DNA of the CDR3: TGTGCCAGCAGCTTAAGTACAGATAGTGAAAAACTGTTTTTT. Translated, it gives CASSLSTDSEKLFF.

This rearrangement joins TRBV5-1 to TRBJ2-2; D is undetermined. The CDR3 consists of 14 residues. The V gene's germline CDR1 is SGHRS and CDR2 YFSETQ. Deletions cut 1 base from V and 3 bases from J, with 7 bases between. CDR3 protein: CASSLYTDTGELFF. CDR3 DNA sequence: TGCGCCAGCAGCTTGTATACAGACACCGGGGAGCTGTTTTTT. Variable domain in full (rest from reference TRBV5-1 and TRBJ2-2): KAGVTQTPRYLIKTRGQQVTLSCSPISGHRSVSWYQQTPGQGLQFLFEYFSETQRNKGNFPGRFSGRQFSNSRSEMNVSTLELGDSALYLCASSLYTDTGELFFGEGSRLTVL.

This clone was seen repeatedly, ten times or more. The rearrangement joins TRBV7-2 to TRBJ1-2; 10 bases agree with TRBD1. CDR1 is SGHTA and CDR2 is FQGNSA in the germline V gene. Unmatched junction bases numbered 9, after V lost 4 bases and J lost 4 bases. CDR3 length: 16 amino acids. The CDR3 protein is CASSSRGQGRVYGYTF. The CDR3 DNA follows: TGTGCCAGCAGCTCAAGGGGACAGGGGAGGGTCTATGGCTACACCTTC.

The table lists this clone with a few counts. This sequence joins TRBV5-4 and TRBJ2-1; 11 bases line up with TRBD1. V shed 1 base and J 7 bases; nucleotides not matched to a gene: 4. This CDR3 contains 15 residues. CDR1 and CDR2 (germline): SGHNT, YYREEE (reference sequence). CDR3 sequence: CASSLRTGGGNEQFF. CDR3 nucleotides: TGTGCCAGCAGCTTGAGGACAGGGGGCGGGAATGAGCAGTTCTTC.

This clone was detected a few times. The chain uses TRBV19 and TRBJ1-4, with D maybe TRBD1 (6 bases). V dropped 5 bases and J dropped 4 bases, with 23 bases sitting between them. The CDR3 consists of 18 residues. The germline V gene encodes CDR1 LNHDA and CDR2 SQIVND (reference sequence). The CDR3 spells CASSPRGHPALINEKLFF. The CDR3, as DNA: TGTGCCAGTAGTCCCAGGGGCCACCCGGCTCTGATTAATGAAAAACTGTTTTTT.

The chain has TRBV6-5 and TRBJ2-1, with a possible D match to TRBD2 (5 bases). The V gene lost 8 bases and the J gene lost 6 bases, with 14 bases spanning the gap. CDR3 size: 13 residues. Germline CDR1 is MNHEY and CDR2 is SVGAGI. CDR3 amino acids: CASRAGILNEQFF. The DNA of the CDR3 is TGTGCCAGCCGGGCCGGGATTCTCAATGAGCAGTTCTTC.

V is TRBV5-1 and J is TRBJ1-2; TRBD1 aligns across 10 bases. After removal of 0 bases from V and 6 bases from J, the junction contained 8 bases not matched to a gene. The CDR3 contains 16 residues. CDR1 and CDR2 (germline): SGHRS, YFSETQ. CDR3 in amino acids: CASSLESGQGLDGYTF. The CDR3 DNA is TGCGCCAGCAGCTTGGAATCGGGACAGGGGCTTGATGGCTACACCTTC.

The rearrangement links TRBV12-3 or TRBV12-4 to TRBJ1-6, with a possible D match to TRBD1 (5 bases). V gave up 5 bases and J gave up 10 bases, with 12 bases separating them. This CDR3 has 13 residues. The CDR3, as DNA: TGTGCCAGCAGTGGCAGGGCGAACTCACCCCTCCACTTT. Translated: CASSGRANSPLHF.

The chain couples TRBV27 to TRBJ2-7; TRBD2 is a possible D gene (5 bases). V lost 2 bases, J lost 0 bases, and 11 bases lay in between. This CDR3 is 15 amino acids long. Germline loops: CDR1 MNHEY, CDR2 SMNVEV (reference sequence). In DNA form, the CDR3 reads TGTGCCAGCAGTTTAGGGAGCGGACGCTCCTACGAGCAGTACTTC. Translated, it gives CASSLGSGRSYEQYF.

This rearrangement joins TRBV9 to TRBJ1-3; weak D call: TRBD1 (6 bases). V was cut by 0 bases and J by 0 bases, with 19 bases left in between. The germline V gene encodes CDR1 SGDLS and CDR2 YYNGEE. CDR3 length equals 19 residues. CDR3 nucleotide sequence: TGTGCCAGCAGCGTAGCAAATCAATATGGGACACTCTCTGGAAACACCATATATTTT. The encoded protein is CASSVANQYGTLSGNTIYF.

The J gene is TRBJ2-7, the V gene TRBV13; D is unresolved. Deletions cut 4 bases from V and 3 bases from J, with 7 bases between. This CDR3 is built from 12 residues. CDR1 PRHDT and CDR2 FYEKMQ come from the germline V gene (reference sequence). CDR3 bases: TGTGCCAGCAGCTCTAACAGCTACGAGCAGTACTTC. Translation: CASSSNSYEQYF.

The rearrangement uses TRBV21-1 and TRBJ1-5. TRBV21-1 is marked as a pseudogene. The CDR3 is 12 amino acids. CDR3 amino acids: CASSAPYQPQHF. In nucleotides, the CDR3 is TGTGCCAGCAGCGCGCCGTACCAGCCCCAGCATTTT.

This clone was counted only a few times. The DNA for the CDR3 is TGTGCCAGCAGCTTGGGCGACGGTTACGCTGGCTACACCTTC. Protein sequence: CASSLGDGYAGYTF. The V call is TRBV7-9, the J call TRBJ1-2, with D hard to call. Trimming took 3 bases from V and 7 from J, leaving 15 bases between them. The CDR3 covers 14 residues. Per the germline V gene, CDR1 is SEHNR and CDR2 is FQNEAQ (reference sequence).

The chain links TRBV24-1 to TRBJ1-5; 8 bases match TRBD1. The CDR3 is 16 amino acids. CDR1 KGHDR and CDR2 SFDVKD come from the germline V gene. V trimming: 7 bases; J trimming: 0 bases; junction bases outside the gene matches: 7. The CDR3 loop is CATSGDRHYSNQPQHF. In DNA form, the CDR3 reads TGTGCCACCAGCGGGGACAGGCATTATAGCAATCAGCCCCAGCATTTT.

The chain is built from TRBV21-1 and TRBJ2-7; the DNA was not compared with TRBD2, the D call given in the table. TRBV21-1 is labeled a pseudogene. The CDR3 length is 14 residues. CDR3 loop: CASSKTSGRCEQYF. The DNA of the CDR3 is TGTGCCAGCAGCAAGACTAGCGGGAGGTGCGAGCAGTACTTC.

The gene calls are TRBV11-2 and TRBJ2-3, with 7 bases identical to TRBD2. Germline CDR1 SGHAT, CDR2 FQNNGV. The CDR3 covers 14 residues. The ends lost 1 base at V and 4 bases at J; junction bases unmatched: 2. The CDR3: CASSLGGRPDTQYF. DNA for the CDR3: TGTGCCAGCAGCTTAGGCGGGAGACCAGATACGCAGTATTTT. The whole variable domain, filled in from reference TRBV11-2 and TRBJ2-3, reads EAGVAQSPRYKIIEKRQSVAFWCNPISGHATLYWYQQILGQGPKLLIQFQNNGVVDDSQLPKDRFSAERLKGVDSTLKIQPAKLEDSAVYLCASSLGGRPDTQYFGPGTRLTVL.

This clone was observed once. The CDR3 DNA reads as TGTGCCAGCAGTTCGACAAACACCGGGGAGCTGTTTTTT. This gives the protein CASSSTNTGELFF. The chain recombines TRBV2 with TRBJ2-2; D gene ambiguous. V gave up 5 bases and J gave up 2 bases, with 6 bases separating them. This CDR3 comprises 13 residues. CDR1 is SNHLY, CDR2 FYNNEI, per germline.

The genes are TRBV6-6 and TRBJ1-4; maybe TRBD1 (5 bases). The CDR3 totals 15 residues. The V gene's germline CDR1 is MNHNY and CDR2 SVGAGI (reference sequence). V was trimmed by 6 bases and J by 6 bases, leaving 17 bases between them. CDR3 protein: CASRDRRGPYEKLFF. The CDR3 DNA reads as TGTGCCAGCAGGGACCGGCGGGGACCGTATGAAAAACTGTTTTTT.

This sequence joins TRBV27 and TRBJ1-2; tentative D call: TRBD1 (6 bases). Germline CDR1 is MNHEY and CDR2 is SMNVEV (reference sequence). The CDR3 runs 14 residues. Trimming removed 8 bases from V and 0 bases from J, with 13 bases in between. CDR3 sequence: CASGQQGTNYGYTF. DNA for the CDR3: TGTGCCAGCGGTCAACAGGGAACTAACTATGGCTACACCTTC.

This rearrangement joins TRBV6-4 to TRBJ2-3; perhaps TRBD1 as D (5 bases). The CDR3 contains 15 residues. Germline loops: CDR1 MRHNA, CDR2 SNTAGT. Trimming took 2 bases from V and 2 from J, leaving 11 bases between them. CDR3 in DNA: TGTGCCAGCAGTGACGTCAAGGGGCCCACAGATACGCAGTATTTT. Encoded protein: CASSDVKGPTDTQYF.

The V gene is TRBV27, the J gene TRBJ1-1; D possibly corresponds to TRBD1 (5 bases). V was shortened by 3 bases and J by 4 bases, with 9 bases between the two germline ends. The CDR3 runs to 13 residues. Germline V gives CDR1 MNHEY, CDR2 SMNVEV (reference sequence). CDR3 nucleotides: TGTGCCAGCAGTTTCAGGGTGAGCACTGAAGCTTTCTTT. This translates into CASSFRVSTEAFF.

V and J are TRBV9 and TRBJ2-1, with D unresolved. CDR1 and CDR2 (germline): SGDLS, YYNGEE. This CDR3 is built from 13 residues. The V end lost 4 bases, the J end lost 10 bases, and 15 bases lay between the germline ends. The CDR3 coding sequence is TGTGCCAGCAGCCCCCGTGGGCCGGCCGAGCAGTTCTTC. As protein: CASSPRGPAEQFF.